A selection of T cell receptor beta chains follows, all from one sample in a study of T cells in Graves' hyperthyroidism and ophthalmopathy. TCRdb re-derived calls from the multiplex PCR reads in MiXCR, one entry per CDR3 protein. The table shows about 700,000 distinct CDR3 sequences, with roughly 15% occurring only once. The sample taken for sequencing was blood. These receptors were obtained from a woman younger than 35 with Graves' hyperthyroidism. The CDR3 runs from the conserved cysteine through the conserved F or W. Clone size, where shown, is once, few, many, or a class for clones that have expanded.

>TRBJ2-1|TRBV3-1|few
CASSQGLAPSYNEQFF
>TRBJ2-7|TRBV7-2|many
CASSRRDSGNYEQYF
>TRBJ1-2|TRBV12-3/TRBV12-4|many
CASRYAQGEVRGYTF
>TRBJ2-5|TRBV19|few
CASARLGVRSETQYF
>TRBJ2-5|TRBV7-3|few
CASSSTRRDGKQETQYF
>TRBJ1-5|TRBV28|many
CASRFDRGPNQPQHF
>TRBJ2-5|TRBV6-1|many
CASSFSPGGQETQYF
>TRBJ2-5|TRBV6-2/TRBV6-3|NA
CASSLTIETPYF
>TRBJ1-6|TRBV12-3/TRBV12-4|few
CASSPGREISPLHF
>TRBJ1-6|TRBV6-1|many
CASSWGPSGSPLHF
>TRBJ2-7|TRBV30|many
CAWSVWQKNSNYEQYF
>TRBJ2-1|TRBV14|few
CASSQDKLGGGQRNNEQFF
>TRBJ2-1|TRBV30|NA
CAWGETSYNEQFF
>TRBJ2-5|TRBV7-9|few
CASSLLGGPSRTQYF
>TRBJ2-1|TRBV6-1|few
CASRAGQGIFDEQFF
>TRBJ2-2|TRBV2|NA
CASRSKTGTTGELFF
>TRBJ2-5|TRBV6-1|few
CASSENRGRPIKTQYF
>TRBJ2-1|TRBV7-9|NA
CASSLGLWVEESYNEQFF
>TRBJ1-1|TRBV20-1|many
CSAPPSGTGVTEAFF
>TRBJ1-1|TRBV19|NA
CASSIRVQLNTEAFF
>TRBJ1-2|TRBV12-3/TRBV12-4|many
CASSGTGEVYGYTF
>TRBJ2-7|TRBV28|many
CASNLAGEGYEQYF
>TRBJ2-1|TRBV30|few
CAWRRTSGKGEQFF
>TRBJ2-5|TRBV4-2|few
CASSQGTAEQETQYF
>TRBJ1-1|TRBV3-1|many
CASSPRGGQTSEAFF
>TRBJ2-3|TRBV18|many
CASSPQGTDTQYF
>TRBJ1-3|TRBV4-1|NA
CASSQDGAVNSGNTIYF
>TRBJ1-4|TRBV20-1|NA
CSAGSNEKLFF
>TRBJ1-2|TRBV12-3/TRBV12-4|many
CASSKGPTNYGYTF
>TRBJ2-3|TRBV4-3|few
CASSQEGAGGQYF
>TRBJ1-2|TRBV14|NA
CASSQDGAGKRYTF
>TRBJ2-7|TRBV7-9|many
CASPPAGGQHEQYF
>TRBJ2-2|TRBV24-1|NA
CATSVPNSPDLNTGELFF
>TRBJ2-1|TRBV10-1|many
CASSEELSSYNEQFF
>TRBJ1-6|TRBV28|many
CASSLLSRGESPLHF
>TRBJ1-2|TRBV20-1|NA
CSALGPGYTF
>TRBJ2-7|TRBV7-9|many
CASRRPLAGGFYEQYF
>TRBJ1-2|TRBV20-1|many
CSAVWTLGTDGYTF
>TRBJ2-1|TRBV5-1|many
CASSLLAGKDNEQFF
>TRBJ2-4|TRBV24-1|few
CATSDFRDSKNIQYF
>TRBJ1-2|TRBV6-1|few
CASTLGIYGYTF
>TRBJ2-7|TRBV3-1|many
CASSRLTAGIEQYF
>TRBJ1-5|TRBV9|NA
CASSVRLILRNQPQHF
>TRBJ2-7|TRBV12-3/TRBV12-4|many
CASRLAGTSYEQYF
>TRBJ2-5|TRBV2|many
CASRTAKHETQYF